Listed here are 22 T cell receptor beta chains from one sample, sequenced in a study of vaccination and CD4 T cells after COVID-19. Treatment denoted: roughly 10-day PBMC culture with coronavirus spike peptide pools or control peptides (ViraFEST assay). Which antigens these TCRs recognize remains unknown. Cultured CD4+ T cell DNA underwent sequencing with the Oncomine TCR Beta short-read assay. TCRdb used MiXCR to reprocess the PCR reads, holding one entry per CDR3 protein. This repertoire shows under 20,000 distinct CDR3 sequences, roughly half found once; its top ten account for around 10%. What was sequenced was CD4+ T cells from blood, cultured in vitro. The receptors derive from a human donor who had recovered from COVID-19.

V and J are TRBV12-3 or TRBV12-4 and TRBJ2-5; D may match TRBD1 or TRBD2 (5 bases each). The CDR3 spans 15 residues. V lost 2 bases to trimming and J lost 2 bases, with 12 bases between them. DNA for the CDR3: TGTGCCAGCAGTTTATGGGGACGGGGACAAGAGACCCAGTACTTC. This translates into CASSLWGRGQETQYF.

This sequence joins TRBV10-1 and TRBJ2-5, with 7 positions matching TRBD2. V shed 6 bases, J shed 1 base, and the junction held 11 bases outside the gene matches. The CDR3 loop spans 16 amino acids. The V gene's germline CDR1 is WNHNN and CDR2 SYGVQD (reference sequence). This CDR3 is CASSDTLAEPQETQYF. CDR3 in DNA: TGCGCCAGCAGCGACACCCTAGCGGAACCCCAAGAGACCCAGTACTTC.

This sequence joins TRBV5-1 and TRBJ1-1; D is perhaps TRBD1 (5 bases). CDR3 size: 15 residues. Germline CDR1 and CDR2: SGHRS and YFSETQ. V lost 3 bases and J lost 1, with 13 bases in between. The CDR3 DNA follows: TGCGCCAGCAGCTGGGGGGGAGGAGAGAACACTGAAGCTTTCTTT. This codes for CASSWGGGENTEAFF.

In nucleotides, the CDR3 is TGTGCCAGCACCAAATTGGGGACAGACTACTATATTAACTATGGCTACACCTTC. Its translation: CASTKLGTDYYINYGYTF. The gene calls are TRBV6-1 and TRBJ1-2; TRBD1 agrees at 7 bases. J lost 1 base, V lost 7 bases, and 18 bases had no gene match. Germline V CDR1 and CDR2: MNHNS, SASEGT. This CDR3 contains 18 residues.

The CDR3 protein is CASTNYWNTEAFF. The CDR3 bases are TGTGCCAGCACGAATTATTGGAACACTGAAGCTTTCTTT. The chain employs TRBV6-1 and TRBJ1-1; no definite D call. Germline V gene data show CDR1 as MNHNS and CDR2 as SASEGT. The CDR3 runs 13 residues. The germline V and J ends were trimmed by 7 bases and 1 base, with 10 bases remaining between them.

This clonotype was recorded a few times. This chain connects TRBV20-1 to TRBJ2-5; 12 bases agree with TRBD2. Germline CDR1 and CDR2: DFQATT and SNEGSKA (reference sequence). Trimming cost V 1 base and J 5 bases; bases outside gene matches: 8. CDR3 size: 16 residues. CDR3 residues: CSARGLAGEVWETQYF. The CDR3 nucleotides are TGCAGTGCTAGAGGACTAGCGGGAGAGGTGTGGGAGACCCAGTACTTC.

In this sample, this clonotype turned up a few times. The V call is TRBV20-1, the J call TRBJ1-5; D might be TRBD1 (6 bases). The CDR3 spans 14 residues. Germline CDR1 is DFQATT and CDR2 is SNEGSKA (reference sequence). Trimming removed 2 bases at V and 2 bases at J, with 10 bases between. The CDR3 DNA reads TGCAGTGCTAGATGGGGGGCGGGCAATCAGCCCCAGCATTTT. This codes for CSARWGAGNQPQHF.

This chain links TRBV12-3 or TRBV12-4 with TRBJ2-2, with a tentative D call TRBD1 (5 bases). With 3 bases removed from V and 3 bases from J, the gap between germline ends came to 8 bases. The CDR3 loop spans 14 amino acids. The CDR3 nucleotides are TGTGCCAGCAGTTTCGGCAGGGACACCGGGGAGCTGTTTTTT. Its protein is CASSFGRDTGELFF.

The chain couples TRBV27 to TRBJ2-5, with TRBD2 identical over 10 bases. Germline CDR1 MNHEY, CDR2 SMNVEV (reference sequence). This CDR3 contains 15 residues. Trimming removed 6 bases from V and 3 bases from J; junction bases left unmatched: 7. The CDR3 reads CASRRYGTSEETQYF. CDR3 in DNA: TGTGCCAGCAGGCGTTACGGGACTAGCGAAGAGACCCAGTACTTC.

Points on this clonotype: This may arise from a read error, as a much more abundant clone is one base away. The V gene is TRBV20-1, the J gene TRBJ1-2, with 9 bases fitting TRBD1. The CDR3 contains 13 residues. V gave up 7 bases and J gave up 4 bases; unmatched junction bases: 7. Germline loops: CDR1 DFQATT, CDR2 SNEGSKA (reference sequence). The CDR3 sequence: CSGGGQGSYGYTF. CDR3 nucleotides: TGCAGTGGTGGAGGACAGGGGAGCTATGGCTACACCTTC.

With regard to this clonotype: At one end the junction does not follow the germline gene, possibly because of a read error. The chain employs TRBV20-1 and TRBJ2-2; 11 positions match TRBD1. CDR1 is DFQATT, CDR2 SNEGSKA, per germline (reference sequence). This CDR3 has 14 amino acids. The CDR3 reads CSARRTGGTGVLFF. The CDR3 coding sequence is TGCAGTGCTAGAAGGACAGGGGGCACCGGGGTGCTGTTTTTT.

Points on this clonotype: A junction end diverges from the germline sequence, so it may reflect a read error. The rearrangement links TRBV4-1 to TRBJ1-1; perhaps TRBD1 as D (5 bases). CDR1 MGHRA and CDR2 YSYEKL come from the germline V gene. The CDR3 is 13 amino acids. The CDR3 nucleotides are TGCGCCAGCAGCCAAGCCGAGAGGCACCATGGGGGTTTT. This encodes CASSQAERHHGGF.

V and J are TRBV4-3 and TRBJ2-1; 9 nucleotides agree with TRBD2. CDR1 and CDR2 from the germline V gene are LGHNA and YSLEER. The V segment lost 0 bases and the J segment 5 bases; nucleotides outside the gene matches: 14. The CDR3 contains 19 residues. This CDR3 reads CASSQELGVSGSRNNEQFF. CDR3 nucleotides: TGCGCCAGCAGCCAAGAGTTGGGGGTTAGCGGGAGTAGAAACAATGAGCAGTTCTTC.

This clonotype turned up a few times. The CDR3 is CASSPPGGMNTEAFF. The CDR3, as DNA: TGTGCCAGCAGCCCCCCCGGGGGAATGAACACTGAAGCTTTCTTT. V gene TRBV6-2 or TRBV6-3 combines with J gene TRBJ1-1, with D tentatively TRBD1 (5 bases). The germline V gene has CDR1 MNHEY and CDR2 SVGEGT. There are 15 residues in the CDR3. Between the trimmed V and J ends, which lost 6 bases and 0 bases, there was a span of 14 bases.

The sample holds a few counts of this clonotype. The CDR3 reads CASSLSGRGNQPQHF. Here the CDR3 DNA reads TGTGCCAGCAGCTTATCCGGCAGGGGCAATCAGCCCCAGCATTTT. The J gene is TRBJ1-5, the V gene TRBV7-9; a possible D gene is TRBD1 (5 bases). With 2 bases removed from V and 2 bases from J, the gap between germline ends came to 10 bases. Germline-derived CDR1 and CDR2 are SEHNR and FQNEAQ (reference sequence). The CDR3 is 15 amino acids.

The genes are TRBV2 and TRBJ2-1, with 7 bases matching TRBD1. Germline lookup yields CDR1 SNHLY and CDR2 FYNNEI. V lost 6 bases to trimming and J lost 2 bases; unmatched junction nucleotides: 7. The CDR3 spans 15 residues. CDR3 loop: CASRQQGRTYNEQFF. The CDR3 region has the DNA TGTGCCAGCAGGCAACAGGGGCGCACCTACAATGAGCAGTTCTTC.

CDR3 coding DNA: TGCAGTGCTCAGACGACGACAGGGGGCGATGGCTACACCTTC. Translated, it gives CSAQTTTGGDGYTF. The J gene is TRBJ1-2, the V gene TRBV20-1; 10 bases align to TRBD1. The CDR3 is made up of 14 amino acids. Germline loops: CDR1 DFQATT, CDR2 SNEGSKA (reference sequence). V was clipped by 5 bases and J by 6 bases; unmatched bases: 9.

V gene TRBV18 combines with J gene TRBJ1-1; D is possibly TRBD1 (6 bases). CDR3 size: 16 residues. Germline CDR1 and CDR2: KGHSH and LQKENI. Trimming pared 5 bases from V and 1 base from J, leaving 17 bases between. The CDR3 region has the DNA TGTGCCAGCTCAGCAGGGGCTCCGGGCGGGAACACTGAAGCTTTCTTT. Its translation: CASSAGAPGGNTEAFF.

The chain couples TRBV19 to TRBJ2-2; TRBD2 matches 11 bases. V lost 6 bases, J lost 7 bases, and 10 bases stayed unmatched. CDR1 LNHDA and CDR2 SQIVND come from the germline V gene (reference sequence). This CDR3 contains 16 residues. As DNA, the CDR3 is TGTGCCAGTAGAAGAGTAGCGGGGGGGCCGTTCGGGGAGCTGTTTTTT. It translates to CASRRVAGGPFGELFF.

A single count supports this clonotype. This chain links TRBV27 with TRBJ2-1; the match to TRBD2 covers 10 bases. There are 16 residues in the CDR3. V shed 6 bases and J 0 bases; nucleotides not matched to a gene: 5. From germline, CDR1 is MNHEY and CDR2 SMNVEV (reference sequence). The CDR3 region is CASSRLAGSSYNEQFF. The CDR3 nucleotides read TGTGCCAGCAGCCGACTAGCGGGTAGCTCCTACAATGAGCAGTTCTTC.

The chain recombines TRBV10-3 with TRBJ1-1; D ambiguous. V shed 4 bases and J shed 1 base, with 7 bases lying between them. The V gene's germline CDR1 is ENHRY and CDR2 SYGVKD. CDR3 length: 13 amino acids. The CDR3 nucleotides read TGTGCCATCAGTGTTGTGGAGAACACTGAAGCTTTCTTT. This codes for CAISVVENTEAFF.

The chain joins TRBV15 to TRBJ2-1; 8 bases align to TRBD2. V shed 6 bases and J 2 bases; nucleotides not matched to a gene: 3. The CDR3 is made up of 14 amino acids. CDR1 is LNHNV and CDR2 is YYDKDF in the germline V gene (reference sequence). CDR3 nucleotide sequence: TGTGCCACCAGATCACTAGCGGCCTACAATGAGCAGTTCTTC. This sequence encodes CATRSLAAYNEQFF. The whole variable domain, remainder taken from reference TRBV15 and TRBJ2-1, is DAMVIQNPRYQVTQFGKPVTLSCSQTLNHNVMYWYQQKSSQAPKLLFHYYDKDFNNEADTPDNFQSRRPNTSFCFLDIRSPGLGDTAMYLCATRSLAAYNEQFFGPGTRLTVL.